The entry below describes one T cell receptor beta chain. Given the absence of the conserved phenylalanine or tryptophan at the CDR3 end, a read error is likely. These data originate in a study of blood T cells in healthy people across ages. With a J-beta primer mix and a sample-barcoded 5' primer, a second PCR ran roughly 6 to 11 cycles. In TCRdb, the 5' RACE reads were re-called with MiXCR into one record per CDR3 protein. This sample has approximately 2,000,000 distinct CDR3 sequences, with about two fifths found just once. This TCR was sampled from a human donor in good health. The sequenced sample consisted of blood.

The CDR3 DNA reads TGTGCCGGCAGCCAGAAACTTTTAGCGGAATTTAGCACAGATACGCAGTATTTA. Its protein is CAGSQKLLAEFSTDTQYL. This rearrangement joins TRBV4-2 to TRBJ2-3; a weak D match, TRBD2 (6 bases). Germline lookup yields CDR1 LGHNA and CDR2 YNFKEQ. The CDR3 has 18 amino acids.